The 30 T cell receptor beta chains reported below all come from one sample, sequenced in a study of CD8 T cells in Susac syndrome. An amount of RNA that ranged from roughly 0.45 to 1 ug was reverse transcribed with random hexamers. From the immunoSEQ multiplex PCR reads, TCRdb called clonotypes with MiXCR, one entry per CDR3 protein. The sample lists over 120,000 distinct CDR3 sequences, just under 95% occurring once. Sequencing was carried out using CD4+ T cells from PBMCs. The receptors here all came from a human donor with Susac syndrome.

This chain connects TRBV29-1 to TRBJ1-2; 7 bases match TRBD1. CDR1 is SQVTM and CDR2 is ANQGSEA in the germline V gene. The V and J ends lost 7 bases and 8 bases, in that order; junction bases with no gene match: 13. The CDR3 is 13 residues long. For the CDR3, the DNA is TGCAGCGCAGGAGACAGGGAAGTCGACGGCTACACCTTC. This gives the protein CSAGDREVDGYTF.

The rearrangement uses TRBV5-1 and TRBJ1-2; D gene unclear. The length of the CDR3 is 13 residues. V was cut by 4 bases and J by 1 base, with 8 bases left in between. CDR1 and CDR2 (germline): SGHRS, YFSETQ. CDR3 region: CASSQNSNYGYTF. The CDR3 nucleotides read TGCGCCAGCAGCCAGAACAGTAACTATGGCTACACCTTC.

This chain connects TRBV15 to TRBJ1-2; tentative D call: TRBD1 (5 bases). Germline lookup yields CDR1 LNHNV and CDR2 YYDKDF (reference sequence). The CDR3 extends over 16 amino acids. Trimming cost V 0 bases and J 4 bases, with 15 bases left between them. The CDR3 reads CATSRDGEGEGYGYTF. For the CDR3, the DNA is TGTGCCACCAGCAGAGATGGGGAAGGGGAGGGCTATGGCTACACCTTC.

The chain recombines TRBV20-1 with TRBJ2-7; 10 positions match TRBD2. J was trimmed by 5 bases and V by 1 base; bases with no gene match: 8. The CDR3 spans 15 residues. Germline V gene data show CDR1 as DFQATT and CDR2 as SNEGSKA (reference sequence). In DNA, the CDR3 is TGCAGTGCTAGAGGGGCGACTAGCGGGTCCCACGAGCAGTACTTC. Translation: CSARGATSGSHEQYF.

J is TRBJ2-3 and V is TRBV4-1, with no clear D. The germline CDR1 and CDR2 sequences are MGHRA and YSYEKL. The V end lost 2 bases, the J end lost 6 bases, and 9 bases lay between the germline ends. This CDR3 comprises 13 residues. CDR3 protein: CASSQPVADTQYF. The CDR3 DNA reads TGCGCCAGCAGCCAACCCGTAGCCGATACGCAGTATTTT.

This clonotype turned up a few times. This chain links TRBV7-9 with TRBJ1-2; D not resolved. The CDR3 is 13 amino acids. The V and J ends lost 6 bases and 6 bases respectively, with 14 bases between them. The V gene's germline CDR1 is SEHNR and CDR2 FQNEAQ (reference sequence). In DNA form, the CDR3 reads TGTGCCAGCAGTTCGGCGGGTGGAGATGGCTACACCTTC. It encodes CASSSAGGDGYTF.

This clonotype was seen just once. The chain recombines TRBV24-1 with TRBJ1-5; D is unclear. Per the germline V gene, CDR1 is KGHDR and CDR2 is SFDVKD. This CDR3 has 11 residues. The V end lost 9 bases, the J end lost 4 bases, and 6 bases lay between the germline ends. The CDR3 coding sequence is TGTGCCACCGAGCCTAATCAGCCCCAGCATTTT. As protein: CATEPNQPQHF.

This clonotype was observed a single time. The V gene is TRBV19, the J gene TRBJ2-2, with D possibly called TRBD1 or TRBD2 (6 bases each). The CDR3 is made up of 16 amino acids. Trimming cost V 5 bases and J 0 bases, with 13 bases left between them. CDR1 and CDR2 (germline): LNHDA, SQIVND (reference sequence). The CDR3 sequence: CASSARGLANTGELFF. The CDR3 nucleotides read TGTGCCAGTAGTGCCAGGGGACTGGCGAACACCGGGGAGCTGTTTTTT. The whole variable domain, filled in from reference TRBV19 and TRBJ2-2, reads DGGITQSPKYLFRKEGQNVTLSCEQNLNHDAMYWYRQDPGQGLRLIYYSQIVNDFQKGDIAEGYSVSREKKESFPLTVTSAQKNPTAFYLCASSARGLANTGELFFGEGSRLTVL.

The CDR3 nucleotides read TGCAGCGTTGAATATCAGTGGTCCGCCCAGTACTTC. Protein: CSVEYQWSAQYF. The chain is built from TRBV29-1 and TRBJ2-5; no firm D call. CDR1 is SQVTM, CDR2 ANQGSEA, per germline. The CDR3 loop spans 12 amino acids. V gave up 2 bases and J gave up 9 bases, with 13 bases separating them.

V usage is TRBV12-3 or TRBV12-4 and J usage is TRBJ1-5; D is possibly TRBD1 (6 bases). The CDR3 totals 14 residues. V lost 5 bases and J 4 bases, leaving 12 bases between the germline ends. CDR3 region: CASSPGTTNQPQHF. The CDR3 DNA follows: TGTGCCAGCAGTCCCGGGACAACGAATCAGCCCCAGCATTTT.

The CDR3 nucleotides read TGTGCCTGGAATCCCGCCATTAACTATGGCTACACCTTC. It yields the protein CAWNPAINYGYTF. The chain couples TRBV30 to TRBJ1-2, with D uncertain. Between the trimmed V and J ends, which lost 4 bases and 1 base, there was a span of 10 bases. This CDR3 has 13 amino acids. The germline gives CDR1 GTSNPN, CDR2 SVGIG (reference sequence).

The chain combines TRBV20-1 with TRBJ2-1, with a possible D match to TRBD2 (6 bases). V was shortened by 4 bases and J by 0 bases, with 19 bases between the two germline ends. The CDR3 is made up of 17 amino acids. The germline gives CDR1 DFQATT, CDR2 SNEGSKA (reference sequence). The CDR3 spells CSANPTAAGSSYNEQFF. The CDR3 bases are TGCAGTGCTAATCCAACCGCGGCGGGAAGCTCCTACAATGAGCAGTTCTTC.

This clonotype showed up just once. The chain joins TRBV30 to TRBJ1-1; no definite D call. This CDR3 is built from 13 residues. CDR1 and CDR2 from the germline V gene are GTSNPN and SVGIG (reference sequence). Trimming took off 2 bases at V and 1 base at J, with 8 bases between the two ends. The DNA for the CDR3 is TGTGCCTGGAGTAGGACCAAGAACACTGAAGCTTTCTTT. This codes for CAWSRTKNTEAFF.

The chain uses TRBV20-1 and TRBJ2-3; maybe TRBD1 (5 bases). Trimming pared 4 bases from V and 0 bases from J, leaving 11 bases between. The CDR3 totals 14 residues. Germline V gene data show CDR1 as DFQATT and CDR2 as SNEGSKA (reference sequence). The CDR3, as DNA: TGCAGTGCTAAGCTGACAGAGAGCACAGATACGCAGTATTTT. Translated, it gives CSAKLTESTDTQYF.

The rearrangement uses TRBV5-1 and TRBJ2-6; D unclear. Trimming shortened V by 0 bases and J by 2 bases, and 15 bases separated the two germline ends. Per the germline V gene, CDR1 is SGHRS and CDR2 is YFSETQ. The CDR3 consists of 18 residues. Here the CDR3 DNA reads TGCGCCAGCAGCTTGGAAGCAGGTGGTCTCGCTGGGGCCAACGTCCTGACTTTC. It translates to CASSLEAGGLAGANVLTF. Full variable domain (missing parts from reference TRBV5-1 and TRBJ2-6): KAGVTQTPRYLIKTRGQQVTLSCSPISGHRSVSWYQQTPGQGLQFLFEYFSETQRNKGNFPGRFSGRQFSNSRSEMNVSTLELGDSALYLCASSLEAGGLAGANVLTFGAGSRLTVL.

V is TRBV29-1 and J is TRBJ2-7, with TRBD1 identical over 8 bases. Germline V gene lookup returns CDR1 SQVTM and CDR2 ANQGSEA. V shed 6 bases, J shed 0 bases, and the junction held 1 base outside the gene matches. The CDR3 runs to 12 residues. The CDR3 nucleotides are TGCAGCGTGGGACAGGACTCCTACGAGCAGTACTTC. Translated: CSVGQDSYEQYF.

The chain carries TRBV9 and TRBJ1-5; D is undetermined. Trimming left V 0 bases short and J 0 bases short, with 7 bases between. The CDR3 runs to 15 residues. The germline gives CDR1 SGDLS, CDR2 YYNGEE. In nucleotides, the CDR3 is TGTGCCAGCAGCGTAGGAGATAATAGCAATCAGCCCCAGCATTTT. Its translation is CASSVGDNSNQPQHF.

CDR3 sequence (DNA): TGTGCCATCAGTCGGAGCAGGAACACTGAAGCTTTCTTT. Amino acids: CAISRSRNTEAFF. This chain joins TRBV10-3 and TRBJ1-1; unclear D gene. Per germline, CDR1 ENHRY and CDR2 SYGVKD. CDR3 length: 13 amino acids. Trimming removed 5 bases at V and 1 base at J, with 8 bases between.

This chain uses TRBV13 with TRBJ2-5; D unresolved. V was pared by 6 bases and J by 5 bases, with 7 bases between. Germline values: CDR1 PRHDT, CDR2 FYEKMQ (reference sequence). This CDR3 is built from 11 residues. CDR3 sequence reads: CASSRRETQYF. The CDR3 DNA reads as TGTGCCAGCAGTCGCAGGGAGACCCAGTACTTC. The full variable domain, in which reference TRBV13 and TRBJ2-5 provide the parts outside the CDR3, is AAGVIQSPRHLIKEKRETATLKCYPIPRHDTVYWYQQGPGQDPQFLISFYEKMQSDKGSIPDRFSAQQFSDYHSELNMSSLELGDSALYFCASSRRETQYFGPGTRLLVL.

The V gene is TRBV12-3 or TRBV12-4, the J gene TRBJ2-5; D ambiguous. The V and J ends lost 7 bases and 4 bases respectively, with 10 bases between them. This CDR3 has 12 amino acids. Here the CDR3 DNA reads TGTGCCAGCACCAGTTGGGGAGAGACCCAGTACTTC. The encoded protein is CASTSWGETQYF.

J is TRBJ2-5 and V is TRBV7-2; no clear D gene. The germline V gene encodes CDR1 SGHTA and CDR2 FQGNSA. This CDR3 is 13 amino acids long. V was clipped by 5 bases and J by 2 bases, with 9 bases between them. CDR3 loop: CASSPRLQETQYF. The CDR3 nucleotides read TGTGCCAGCAGCCCCCGACTTCAAGAGACCCAGTACTTC. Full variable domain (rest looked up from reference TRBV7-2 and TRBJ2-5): GAGVSQSPSNKVTEKGKDVELRCDPISGHTALYWYRQSLGQGLEFLIYFQGNSAPDKSGLPSDRFSAERTGGSVSTLTIQRTQQEDSAVYLCASSPRLQETQYFGPGTRLLVL.

This CDR3 reads CASGSAYETQYF. DNA for the CDR3: TGTGCCAGCGGGAGTGCTTACGAGACCCAGTACTTC. The V gene is TRBV28, the J gene TRBJ2-5, with TRBD2 as a possible D gene (5 bases). CDR3 length: 12 amino acids. Trimming took off 8 bases at V and 5 bases at J, with 12 bases between the two ends. From germline, CDR1 is MDHEN and CDR2 SYDVKM.

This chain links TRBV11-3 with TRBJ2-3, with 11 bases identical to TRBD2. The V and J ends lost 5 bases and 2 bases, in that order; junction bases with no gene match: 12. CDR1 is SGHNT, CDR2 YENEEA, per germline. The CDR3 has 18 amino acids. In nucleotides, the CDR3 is TGTGCCAGCAGCACGGGACTAGCGGAGGGTTCGGACACAGATACGCAGTATTTT. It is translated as CASSTGLAEGSDTDTQYF.

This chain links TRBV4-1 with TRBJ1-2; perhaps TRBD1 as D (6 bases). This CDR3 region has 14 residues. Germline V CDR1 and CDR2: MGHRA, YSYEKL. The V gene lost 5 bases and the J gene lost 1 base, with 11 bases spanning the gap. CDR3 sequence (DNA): TGCGCCAGCAGCTCGGGACACCGTAACTATGGCTACACCTTC. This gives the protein CASSSGHRNYGYTF.

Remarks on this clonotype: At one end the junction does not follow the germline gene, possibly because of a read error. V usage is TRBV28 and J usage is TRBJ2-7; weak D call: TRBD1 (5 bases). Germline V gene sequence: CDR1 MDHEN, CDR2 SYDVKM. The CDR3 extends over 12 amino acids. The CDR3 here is CASSLLQGEVLF. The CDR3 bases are TGTGCCAGCAGCCTTCTCCAGGGTGAAGTACTCTTC.

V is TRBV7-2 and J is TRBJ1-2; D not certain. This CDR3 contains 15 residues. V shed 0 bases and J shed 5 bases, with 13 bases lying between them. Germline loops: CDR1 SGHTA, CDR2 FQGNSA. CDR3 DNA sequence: TGTGCCAGCAGCTTAGCGCTAGGCCCCGGGTATGGCTACACCTTC. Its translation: CASSLALGPGYGYTF.

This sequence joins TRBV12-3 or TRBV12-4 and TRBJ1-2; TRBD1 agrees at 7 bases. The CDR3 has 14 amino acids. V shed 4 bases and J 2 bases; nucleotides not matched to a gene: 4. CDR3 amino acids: CASSWDSTNYGYTF. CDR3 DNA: TGTGCCAGCAGTTGGGACAGCACCAACTATGGCTACACCTTC.

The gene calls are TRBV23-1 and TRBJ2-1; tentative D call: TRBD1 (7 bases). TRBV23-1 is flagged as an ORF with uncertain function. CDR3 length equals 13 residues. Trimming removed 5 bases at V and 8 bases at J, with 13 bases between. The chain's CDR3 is CASSGRGVYEQFF. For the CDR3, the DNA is TGCGCCAGCAGTGGCAGGGGGGTTTATGAGCAGTTCTTC.

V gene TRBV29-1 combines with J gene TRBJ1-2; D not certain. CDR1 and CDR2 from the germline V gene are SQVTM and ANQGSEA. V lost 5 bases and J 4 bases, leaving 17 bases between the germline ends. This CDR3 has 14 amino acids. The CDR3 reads CSVRPFRTPYGYTF. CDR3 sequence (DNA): TGCAGCGTTCGACCTTTCCGAACCCCCTATGGCTACACCTTC.

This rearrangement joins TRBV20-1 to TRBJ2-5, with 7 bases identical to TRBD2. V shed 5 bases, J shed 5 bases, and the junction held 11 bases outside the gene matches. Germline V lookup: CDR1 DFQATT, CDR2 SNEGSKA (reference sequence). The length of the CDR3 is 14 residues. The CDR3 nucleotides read TGCAGTGCTCTTGAGGGAGGGCCGAAGGAGACCCAGTACTTC. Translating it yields CSALEGGPKETQYF.